Listed below are T cell receptor beta chains from one sample, sequenced in a study of cytomegalovirus exposure and HLA in healthy donors. The table came from immunoSEQ multiplex PCR; TCRdb's copy has only in-frame clones and leaves some out. The profile covers 95,000 to 150,000 clones, with about a sixth appearing a single time and approximately 2.6% taken by the ten largest. Sequencing input: PBMCs. Every receptor here comes from a female donor in good health and CMV-seropositive. CDR3s include the opening cysteine and the closing phenylalanine or tryptophan. Each record gives: clone size, V gene, D gene, J gene, CDR3 protein, CDR3 DNA. The D gene is left open where the match is weak. The size field is filled for only some rows; it gives once, few, many or a size class.

clone_size: few; v_call: TRBV5-1; d_call: TRBD2; j_call: TRBJ2-7; cdr3_aa: CASSLTSGSYEQYF; cdr3_nt: TGCGCCAGCAGCCTCACTAGCGGGAGCTACGAGCAGTACTTC
clone_size: few; v_call: TRBV19; d_call: TRBD2; j_call: TRBJ2-7; cdr3_aa: CASSSTSSGTSGLYYEQYF; cdr3_nt: TGTGCCAGTAGTTCGACCTCTTCCGGGACTAGCGGCCTTTATTACGAGCAGTACTTC
clone_size: -; v_call: TRBV7-2; d_call: -; j_call: TRBJ2-3; cdr3_aa: CASSLMGATDTQYF; cdr3_nt: TGTGCCAGCAGCTTAATGGGGGCTACAGATACGCAGTATTTT
clone_size: -; v_call: TRBV10-3; d_call: TRBD2; j_call: TRBJ2-5; cdr3_aa: CAISPGLAGGQETQYF; cdr3_nt: TGTGCCATCAGCCCGGGACTAGCGGGAGGCCAAGAGACCCAGTACTTC
clone_size: -; v_call: TRBV21-1; d_call: -; j_call: TRBJ2-7; cdr3_aa: CASSEYRTETNEQYF; cdr3_nt: TGTGCCAGCAGCGAATACCGGACAGAGACCAACGAGCAGTACTTC
clone_size: few; v_call: TRBV10-3; d_call: TRBD1; j_call: TRBJ1-1; cdr3_aa: CAIREGGGDTEAFF; cdr3_nt: TGTGCCATCAGGGAAGGGGGCGGAGACACTGAAGCTTTCTTT
clone_size: -; v_call: TRBV28; d_call: -; j_call: TRBJ2-5; cdr3_aa: CASSLVGEGQWGETQYF; cdr3_nt: TGTGCCAGCAGTTTAGTGGGAGAGGGCCAATGGGGAGAGACCCAGTACTTC
clone_size: few; v_call: TRBV5-6; d_call: -; j_call: TRBJ2-7; cdr3_aa: CASSLLAGTYEQYF; cdr3_nt: TGTGCCAGCAGCCTCCTTGCGGGGACCTACGAGCAGTACTTC
clone_size: -; v_call: TRBV5-1; d_call: -; j_call: TRBJ2-2; cdr3_aa: CASSSQGPTGELFF; cdr3_nt: TGCGCCAGCAGCTCGCAGGGCCCCACCGGGGAGCTGTTTTTT
clone_size: -; v_call: TRBV7-2; d_call: -; j_call: TRBJ2-1; cdr3_aa: CATKEGVYNEQFF; cdr3_nt: TGTGCCACCAAGGAGGGAGTCTACAATGAGCAGTTCTTC
clone_size: -; v_call: TRBV29-1; d_call: -; j_call: TRBJ1-1; cdr3_aa: CSVLTEINTEAFF; cdr3_nt: TGCAGCGTCCTGACAGAAATTAACACTGAAGCTTTCTTT
clone_size: few; v_call: TRBV10-3; d_call: TRBD2; j_call: TRBJ2-7; cdr3_aa: CAISTEVGTSVYEQYF; cdr3_nt: TGTGCCATCAGCACCGAAGTAGGGACTAGCGTCTACGAGCAGTACTTC
clone_size: -; v_call: TRBV29-1; d_call: TRBD1; j_call: TRBJ2-1; cdr3_aa: CSVEFGQGDSYNEQFF; cdr3_nt: TGCAGCGTTGAATTTGGTCAGGGGGACTCCTACAATGAGCAGTTCTTC
clone_size: few; v_call: TRBV6-5; d_call: -; j_call: TRBJ2-2; cdr3_aa: CASSYNPSGELFF; cdr3_nt: TGTGCCAGCAGTTACAATCCTTCCGGGGAGCTGTTTTTT
clone_size: few; v_call: TRBV28; d_call: TRBD2; j_call: TRBJ2-7; cdr3_aa: CASSFSGLAGSLEYF; cdr3_nt: TGTGCCAGCAGTTTCTCGGGACTAGCGGGATCCTTGGAGTACTTC